The 9 T cell receptor beta chains below were found in one sample sequenced in a study of cytotoxic CD8 clonotypes in ibrutinib-treated CLL. Assay: immunoSEQ multiplex PCR; the TCRdb copy retains only in-frame clones and omits some. This repertoire shows 35,000 or so clones, 60% to 80% found once; its top ten account for approximately 30%. Sequences were derived from PBMCs, sampled before ibrutinib treatment. The receptors were sampled from a human donor with chronic lymphocytic leukemia.

This rearrangement joins TRBV9 to TRBJ1-2, with D uncertain. Between the trimmed V and J ends, which lost 2 bases and 5 bases, there was a span of 13 bases. The CDR3 has 14 residues. Germline-derived CDR1 and CDR2 are SGDLS and YYNGEE. CDR3 loop: CASSVGKTQYGYTF. In DNA, the CDR3 is TGTGCCAGCAGCGTTGGGAAAACCCAATATGGCTACACCTTC.

The J gene is TRBJ2-7, the V gene TRBV4-2; the D gene is possibly TRBD2 (5 bases). This CDR3 contains 14 residues. Trimming pared 5 bases from V and 6 bases from J, leaving 17 bases between. The germline CDR1 and CDR2 sequences are LGHNA and YNFKEQ. The CDR3 coding sequence is TGTGCCAGCAGCAAGAGATCACCCGAGGGCGAGCAGTACTTC. Protein: CASSKRSPEGEQYF.

The chain joins TRBV7-8 to TRBJ1-5; D gene unclear. The CDR3 consists of 15 residues. Trimming left V 1 base short and J 7 bases short, with 14 bases between. Germline-derived CDR1 and CDR2 are SGHVS and FQNEAQ. The CDR3 protein is CASSLVLWGGQPQHF. CDR3 bases: TGTGCCAGCAGCTTAGTTTTGTGGGGTGGGCAGCCCCAGCATTTT.

The V and J genes are TRBV21-1 and TRBJ1-1; the table's D call, TRBD1, has no DNA check behind it. TRBV21-1 is an annotated pseudogene. The CDR3 spans 17 residues. DNA of the CDR3: TGTGCCAGCAGCCCAAAAAGGAACAGTATCTCGAACACTGAAGCTTTCTTT. Its protein product is CASSPKRNSISNTEAFF.

The J gene is TRBJ1-5, the V gene TRBV7-9; D possibly corresponds to TRBD1 (6 bases). Germline-derived CDR1 and CDR2 are SEHNR and FQNEAQ (reference sequence). The ends were cut back, 5 bases at V and 3 bases at J, with 8 bases in the middle. The CDR3 runs 13 residues. The CDR3 sequence is CASSHRDNQPQHF. The DNA of the CDR3 is TGTGCCAGCAGCCACAGGGACAATCAGCCCCAGCATTTT.

This clone was observed a few times. The chain is built from TRBV28 and TRBJ1-4; no firm D call. Germline values: CDR1 MDHEN, CDR2 SYDVKM. V lost 4 bases and J lost 6, with 3 bases in between. CDR3 length equals 11 residues. The CDR3 DNA is TGTGCCAGCAGTTCATATGAAAAACTGTTTTTT. Residues: CASSSYEKLFF.

For the CDR3, the DNA is TGTGCCAGTACCCCCAGGGGGCAGAACACTGAAGCTTTCTTT. It encodes CASTPRGQNTEAFF. The chain has TRBV19 and TRBJ1-1, with 8 bases that match TRBD1. Germline V gene lookup returns CDR1 LNHDA and CDR2 SQIVND (reference sequence). J lost 1 base, V lost 7 bases, and 5 bases had no gene match. The CDR3 length is 14 residues.

This clone showed up just once. The chain has TRBV5-1 and TRBJ2-2; D might be TRBD1 (5 bases). Deletions cut 0 bases from V and 2 bases from J, with 5 bases between. The CDR3 contains 14 residues. Germline-derived CDR1 and CDR2 are SGHRS and YFSETQ. The CDR3 is CASSLGTNTGELFF. The CDR3 DNA reads TGCGCCAGCAGCTTGGGGACAAACACCGGGGAGCTGTTTTTT. The complete variable domain, with remaining parts taken from reference TRBV5-1 and TRBJ2-2, reads KAGVTQTPRYLIKTRGQQVTLSCSPISGHRSVSWYQQTPGQGLQFLFEYFSETQRNKGNFPGRFSGRQFSNSRSEMNVSTLELGDSALYLCASSLGTNTGELFFGEGSRLTVL.

CDR3 bases: TGTGCCAGCAGCTTAGGAGTAAGGACGTCGAGCTCCTACGAGCAGTACTTC. The encoded protein is CASSLGVRTSSSYEQYF. This chain joins TRBV7-2 and TRBJ2-7, with D unclear. The V gene lost 1 base and the J gene lost 0 bases, with 16 bases spanning the gap. The germline V gene has CDR1 SGHTA and CDR2 FQGNSA. The CDR3 totals 17 residues.